The 21 T cell receptor beta chains reported below all come from one sample, sequenced in a study of blood T cells in healthy people across ages. The second PCR ran about 7 to 12 cycles with a sample-barcoded 5' primer and J-beta primers. Each CDR3 protein is one row after TCRdb ran MiXCR on the 5' RACE reads. The table records 600,000 to 1,000,000 distinct CDR3 sequences, 25% of them present only once. Separately, the same data were catalogued under a study of T cells of mothers and their children.

The sequencing input was blood. The origin of the receptors is a boy between 10 and 17 years old in good health.

This rearrangement joins TRBV28 to TRBJ2-7; 10 nucleotides agree with TRBD2. CDR1 and CDR2 from the germline V gene are MDHEN and SYDVKM. CDR3 length: 16 residues. V lost 5 bases, J lost 2 bases, and 9 bases stayed unmatched. As DNA, the CDR3 is TGTGCCAGCAGTGAAAGGACTAGCGGCTCCCCCTACGAGCAGTACTTC. Residues: CASSERTSGSPYEQYF.

The chain employs TRBV10-3 and TRBJ2-1; 12 nucleotides agree with TRBD2. The trim removed 5 bases at V and 8 bases at J, leaving 10 bases unmatched. Germline assignment: CDR1 ENHRY and CDR2 SYGVKD. CDR3 length equals 16 residues. The CDR3 spells CAISPPTSGRGDEQFF. DNA for the CDR3: TGTGCCATCAGTCCCCCGACTAGCGGGAGAGGGGATGAGCAGTTCTTC.

In its sample, this clonotype was seen a few times. The chain couples TRBV12-3 or TRBV12-4 to TRBJ2-5, with a weak D call TRBD2 (6 bases). The CDR3 is 13 amino acids. V was shortened by 5 bases and J by 5 bases, with 12 bases between the two germline ends. Here the CDR3 DNA reads TGTGCCAGCAGTGGCGTGGGGGGTGAGACCCAGTACTTC. Translating it yields CASSGVGGETQYF.

V gene TRBV12-3 or TRBV12-4 combines with J gene TRBJ1-6; D is ambiguous. V lost 8 bases and J lost 7, with 15 bases in between. CDR3 length equals 14 residues. The CDR3, as DNA: TGTGCCAGCTGCCGAGGGCAACCAAATTCACCCCTCCACTTT. It translates to CASCRGQPNSPLHF.

The chain is built from TRBV29-1 and TRBJ1-2; TRBD1 might be the D (6 bases). CDR1 is SQVTM, CDR2 ANQGSEA, per germline. The CDR3 is 13 residues long. V was shortened by 7 bases and J by 4 bases, with 16 bases between the two germline ends. Written as DNA, the CDR3 is TGCAGCGCCCAAGGGGGGGGGACCTATGGCTACACCTTC. Its translation: CSAQGGGTYGYTF.

This clonotype has just a few counts. The chain combines TRBV6-4 with TRBJ1-5; possible D gene TRBD1, 6 bases. CDR1 MRHNA and CDR2 SNTAGT come from the germline V gene. Trimming shortened V by 6 bases and J by 5 bases, and 8 bases separated the two germline ends. CDR3 size: 12 residues. CDR3 loop: CASRQGYQPQHF. The CDR3 bases are TGTGCCAGCAGGCAGGGGTATCAGCCCCAGCATTTT.

This chain links TRBV12-3 or TRBV12-4 with TRBJ1-1; TRBD1 agrees at 7 bases. The CDR3 consists of 15 residues. After removal of 1 base from V and 1 base from J, the junction contained 3 bases not matched to a gene. The CDR3 coding sequence is TGTGCCAGCAGTTTAGAGACAGGGAGGAACACTGAAGCTTTCTTT. It yields the protein CASSLETGRNTEAFF.

This clonotype was seen a handful of times. The chain joins TRBV28 to TRBJ2-3, with D possibly being TRBD1 (5 bases). Germline V CDR1 and CDR2: MDHEN, SYDVKM. The CDR3 loop spans 14 amino acids. V was shortened by 5 bases and J by 5 bases, with 14 bases between the two germline ends. The CDR3 coding sequence is TGTGCCAGCAGTCCGCAGGGTATGAGAGATACGCAGTATTTT. It yields the protein CASSPQGMRDTQYF.

This sequence joins TRBV7-3 and TRBJ2-5; D call uncertain. V gave up 0 bases and J gave up 7 bases, with 9 bases separating them. The CDR3 is 13 residues long. In germline, CDR1 is SGHTA, CDR2 FQGTGA. CDR3: CASSLTDYGTQYF. The CDR3 DNA sequence: TGTGCCAGCAGCTTAACAGATTACGGGACCCAGTACTTC.

A few counts support this clonotype. The chain couples TRBV28 to TRBJ2-1; TRBD2 matches 13 bases. Germline CDR1 reads MDHEN; CDR2 reads SYDVKM. The CDR3 contains 19 residues. V lost 6 bases to trimming and J lost 4 bases; unmatched junction nucleotides: 15. CDR3 coding DNA: TGTGCCAGCAGCATAGGACTAGCGGGAGACCCTTTATGGTACAATGAGCAGTTCTTC. Its protein product is CASSIGLAGDPLWYNEQFF.

This clonotype has more than one count but fewer than ten. This chain joins TRBV12-3 or TRBV12-4 and TRBJ2-7, with TRBD1 as a possible D gene (5 bases). This CDR3 region has 13 residues. V dropped 7 bases and J dropped 5 bases, with 15 bases sitting between them. The CDR3 loop is CASTVGLANEQYF. DNA of the CDR3: TGTGCCAGCACGGTGGGGCTGGCGAACGAGCAGTACTTC.

This clonotype occurred a few times. This chain uses TRBV7-9 with TRBJ2-3; the D is unclear. The germline V and J ends were trimmed by 2 bases and 0 bases, with 12 bases remaining between them. CDR1 and CDR2 from the germline V gene are SEHNR and FQNEAQ (reference sequence). This CDR3 contains 16 residues. The CDR3 loop reads CASSLRTATSTDTQYF. CDR3 nucleotide sequence: TGTGCCAGCAGCTTACGAACAGCTACTAGCACAGATACGCAGTATTTT.

The chain employs TRBV7-2 and TRBJ2-7; the match to TRBD1 covers 7 bases. Germline V gene data show CDR1 as SGHTA and CDR2 as FQGNSA. Losses at the gene ends were 3 bases for V and 2 bases for J; bases not matched to a gene: 7. This CDR3 is 15 amino acids long. The CDR3 region has the DNA TGTGCCAGCAGCTTTTTTGGTCAGGGGGCCTACGAGCAGTACTTC. Its protein is CASSFFGQGAYEQYF. The full variable domain, completed using reference TRBV7-2 and TRBJ2-7, is GAGVSQSPSNKVTEKGKDVELRCDPISGHTALYWYRQSLGQGLEFLIYFQGNSAPDKSGLPSDRFSAERTGGSVSTLTIQRTQQEDSAVYLCASSFFGQGAYEQYFGPGTRLTVT.

This clonotype turned up a few times. The CDR3 DNA sequence: TGCGCCAGCAGCCAACGTGTGAGCACAGATACGCAGTATTTT. Its protein product is CASSQRVSTDTQYF. The chain has TRBV4-3 and TRBJ2-3, with no clear D. The V gene's germline CDR1 is LGHNA and CDR2 YSLEER. V lost 2 bases to trimming and J lost 0 bases, with 6 bases between them. The CDR3 extends over 14 amino acids.

This clonotype showed up just a few times. The V call is TRBV2, the J call TRBJ1-1; the D gene is possibly TRBD1 (6 bases). CDR3 length: 13 amino acids. Germline CDR1 SNHLY, CDR2 FYNNEI. V was shortened by 8 bases and J by 3 bases, with 13 bases between the two germline ends. As DNA, the CDR3 is TGTGCCAGCGGGAGACAGGAATACACTGAAGCTTTCTTT. It is translated as CASGRQEYTEAFF.

The CDR3 DNA is TGCGCCAGCAGCCAAGTTACAGGACAGGGGGCAGGGGATACGCAGTATTTT. Translating gives CASSQVTGQGAGDTQYF. The gene calls are TRBV4-3 and TRBJ2-3; TRBD1 aligns across 11 bases. The CDR3 length is 17 residues. V lost 1 base and J lost 6; bases outside the gene matches: 9. Germline CDR1 is LGHNA and CDR2 is YSLEER.

This clonotype came up a few times. The chain uses TRBV6-2 or TRBV6-3 and TRBJ2-7, with 14 positions matching TRBD2. Germline V gene sequence: CDR1 MNHEY, CDR2 SVGEGT. V shed 6 bases, J shed 2 bases, and the junction held 9 bases outside the gene matches. CDR3 size: 17 residues. CDR3 sequence: CASRPGTSGGTAYEQYF. CDR3 DNA sequence: TGTGCCAGCAGACCCGGGACTAGCGGGGGAACTGCCTACGAGCAGTACTTC.

The J gene is TRBJ2-1, the V gene TRBV7-2, with a weak D call TRBD2 (7 bases). The CDR3 is made up of 17 amino acids. Trimming took off 0 bases at V and 2 bases at J, with 14 bases between the two ends. From germline, CDR1 is SGHTA and CDR2 FQGNSA. CDR3 sequence: CASSLALGGPAYNEQFF. CDR3 DNA: TGTGCCAGCAGCTTAGCGCTGGGGGGGCCGGCCTACAATGAGCAGTTCTTC.

The CDR3 DNA sequence: TGTGCCAGCACCCGTGACGGTTACACCGGGGAGCTGTTTTTT. Translating it yields CASTRDGYTGELFF. This chain connects TRBV12-3 or TRBV12-4 to TRBJ2-2, with unresolved D. Trimming pared 7 bases from V and 3 bases from J, leaving 12 bases between. This CDR3 region has 14 residues.

V is TRBV5-1 and J is TRBJ2-3; D remains unclear. The V end lost 5 bases, the J end lost 2 bases, and 15 bases lay between the germline ends. CDR1 and CDR2 from the germline V gene are SGHRS and YFSETQ. The CDR3 runs to 15 residues. Written as DNA, the CDR3 is TGCGCCAGCAGTTTAGCAGAAATTATCACAGATACGCAGTATTTT. Translated: CASSLAEIITDTQYF.

The V gene is TRBV6-2 or TRBV6-3, the J gene TRBJ1-1; no reliable D call. The CDR3 is 14 residues long. Trimming took off 6 bases at V and 3 bases at J, with 14 bases between the two ends. Germline V lookup: CDR1 MNHEY, CDR2 SVGEGT. The CDR3 loop is CASRSGQTYTEAFF. The CDR3 DNA follows: TGTGCCAGCAGGTCCGGGCAAACTTACACTGAAGCTTTCTTT.